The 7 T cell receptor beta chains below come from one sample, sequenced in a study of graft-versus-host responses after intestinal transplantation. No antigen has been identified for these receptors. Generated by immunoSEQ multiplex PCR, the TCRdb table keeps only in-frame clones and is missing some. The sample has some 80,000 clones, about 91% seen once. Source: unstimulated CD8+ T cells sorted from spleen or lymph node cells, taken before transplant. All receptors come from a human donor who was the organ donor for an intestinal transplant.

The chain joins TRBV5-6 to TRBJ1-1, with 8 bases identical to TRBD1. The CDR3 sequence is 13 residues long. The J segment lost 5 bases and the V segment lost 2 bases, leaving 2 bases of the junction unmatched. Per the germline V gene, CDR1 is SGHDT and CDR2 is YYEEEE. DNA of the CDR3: TGTGCCAGCAGCTTCGGACAGGGTACTGAAGCTTTCTTT. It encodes CASSFGQGTEAFF.

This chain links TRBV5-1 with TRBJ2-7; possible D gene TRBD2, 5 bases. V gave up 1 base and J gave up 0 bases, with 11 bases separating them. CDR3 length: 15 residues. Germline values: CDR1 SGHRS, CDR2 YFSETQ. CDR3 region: CASSLPEAVSYEQYF. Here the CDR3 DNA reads TGCGCCAGCAGCTTGCCAGAAGCGGTCTCCTACGAGCAGTACTTC.

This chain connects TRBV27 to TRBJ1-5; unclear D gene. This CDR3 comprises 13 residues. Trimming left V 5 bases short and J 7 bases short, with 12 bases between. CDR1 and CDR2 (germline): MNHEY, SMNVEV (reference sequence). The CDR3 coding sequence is TGTGCCAGCAGTCCGGCGGTTGGCCAGCCCCAGCATTTT. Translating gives CASSPAVGQPQHF.

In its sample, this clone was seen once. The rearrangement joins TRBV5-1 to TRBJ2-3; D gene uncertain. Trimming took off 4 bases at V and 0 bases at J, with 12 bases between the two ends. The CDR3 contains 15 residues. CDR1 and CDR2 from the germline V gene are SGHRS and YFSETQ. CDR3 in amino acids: CASSPAVTSTDTQYF. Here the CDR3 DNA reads TGCGCCAGCAGCCCAGCAGTAACTAGCACAGATACGCAGTATTTT.

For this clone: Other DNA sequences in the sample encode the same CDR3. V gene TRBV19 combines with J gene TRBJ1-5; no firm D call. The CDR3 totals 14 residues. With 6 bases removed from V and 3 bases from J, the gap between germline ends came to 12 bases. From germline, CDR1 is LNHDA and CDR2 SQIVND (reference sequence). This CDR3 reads CASSHDGYNQPQHF. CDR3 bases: TGTGCCAGTAGCCATGACGGTTACAATCAGCCCCAGCATTTT.

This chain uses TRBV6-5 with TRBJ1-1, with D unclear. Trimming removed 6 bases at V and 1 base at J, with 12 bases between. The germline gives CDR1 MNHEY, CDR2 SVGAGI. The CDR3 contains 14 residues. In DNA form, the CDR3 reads TGTGCCAGCAGGCTAAATTACAGGAACACTGAAGCTTTCTTT. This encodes CASRLNYRNTEAFF.

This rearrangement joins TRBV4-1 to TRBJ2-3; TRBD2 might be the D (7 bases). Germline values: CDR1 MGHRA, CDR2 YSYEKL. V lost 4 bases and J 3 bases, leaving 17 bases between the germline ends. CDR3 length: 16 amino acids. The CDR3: CASSPQGGAVTDTQYF. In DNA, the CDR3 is TGCGCCAGCAGCCCGCAAGGGGGGGCTGTGACAGATACGCAGTATTTT.